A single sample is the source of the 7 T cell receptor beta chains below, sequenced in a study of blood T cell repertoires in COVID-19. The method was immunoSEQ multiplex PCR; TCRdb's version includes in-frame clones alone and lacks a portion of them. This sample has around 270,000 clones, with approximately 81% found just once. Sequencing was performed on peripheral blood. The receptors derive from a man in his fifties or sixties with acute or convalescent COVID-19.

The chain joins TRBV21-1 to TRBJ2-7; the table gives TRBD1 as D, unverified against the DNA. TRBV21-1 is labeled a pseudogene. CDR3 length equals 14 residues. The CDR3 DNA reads TGTGCCAGCAGCGACCGGGACAGGGGGCCCGAGCAGTACTTC. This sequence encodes CASSDRDRGPEQYF.

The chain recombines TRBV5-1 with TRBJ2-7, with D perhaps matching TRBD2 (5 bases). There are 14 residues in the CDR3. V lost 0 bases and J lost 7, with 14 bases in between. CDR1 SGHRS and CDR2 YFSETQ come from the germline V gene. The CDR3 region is CASSLEVSEKEQYF. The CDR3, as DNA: TGCGCCAGCAGCTTGGAGGTTAGCGAGAAGGAGCAGTACTTC.

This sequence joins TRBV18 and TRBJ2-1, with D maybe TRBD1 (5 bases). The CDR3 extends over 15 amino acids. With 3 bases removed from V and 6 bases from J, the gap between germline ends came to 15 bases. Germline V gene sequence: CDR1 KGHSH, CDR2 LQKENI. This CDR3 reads CASSPQGSLRNEQFF. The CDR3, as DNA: TGTGCCAGCTCACCGCAGGGTAGTTTACGCAATGAGCAGTTCTTC. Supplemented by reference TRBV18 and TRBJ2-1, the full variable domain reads NAGVMQNPRHLVRRRGQEARLRCSPMKGHSHVYWYRQLPEEGLKFMVYLQKENIIDESGMPKERFSAEFPKEGPSILRIQQVVRGDSAAYFCASSPQGSLRNEQFFGPGTRLTVL.

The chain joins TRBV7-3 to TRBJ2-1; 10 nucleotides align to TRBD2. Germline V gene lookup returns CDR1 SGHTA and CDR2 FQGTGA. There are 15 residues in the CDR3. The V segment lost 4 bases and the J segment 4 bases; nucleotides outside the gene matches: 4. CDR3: CASSSRTSGYNEQFF. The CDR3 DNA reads TGTGCCAGCAGCTCCAGGACTAGCGGATACAATGAGCAGTTCTTC.

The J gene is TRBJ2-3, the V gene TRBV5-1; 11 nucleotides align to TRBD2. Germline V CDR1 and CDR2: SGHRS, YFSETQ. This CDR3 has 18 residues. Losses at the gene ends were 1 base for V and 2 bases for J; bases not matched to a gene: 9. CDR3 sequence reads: CASSLQTSGAIYTDTQYF. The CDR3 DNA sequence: TGCGCCAGCAGCTTGCAGACTAGCGGGGCAATTTACACAGATACGCAGTATTTT.

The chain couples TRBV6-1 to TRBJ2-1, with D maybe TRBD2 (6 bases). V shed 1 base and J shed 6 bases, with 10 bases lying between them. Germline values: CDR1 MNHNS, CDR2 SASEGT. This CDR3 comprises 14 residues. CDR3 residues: CASSEVGLPNEQFF. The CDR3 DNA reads TGTGCCAGCAGTGAAGTGGGACTCCCCAATGAGCAGTTCTTC.

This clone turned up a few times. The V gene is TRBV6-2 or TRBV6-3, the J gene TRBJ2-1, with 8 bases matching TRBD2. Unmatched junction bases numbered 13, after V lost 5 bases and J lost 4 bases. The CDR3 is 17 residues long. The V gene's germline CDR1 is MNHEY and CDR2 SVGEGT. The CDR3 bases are TGTGCCAGCAGTCCCCTTTTTTCGGCGGGGGGTTACAATGAGCAGTTCTTC. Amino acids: CASSPLFSAGGYNEQFF.